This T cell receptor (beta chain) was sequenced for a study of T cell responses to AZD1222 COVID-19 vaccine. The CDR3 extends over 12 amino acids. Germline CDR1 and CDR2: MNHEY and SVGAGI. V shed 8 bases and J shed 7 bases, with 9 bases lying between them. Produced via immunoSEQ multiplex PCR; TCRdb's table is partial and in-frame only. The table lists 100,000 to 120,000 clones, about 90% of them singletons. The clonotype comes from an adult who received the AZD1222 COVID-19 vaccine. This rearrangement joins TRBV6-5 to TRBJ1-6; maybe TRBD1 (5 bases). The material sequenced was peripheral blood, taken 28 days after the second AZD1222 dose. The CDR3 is CASAGRNSPLHF. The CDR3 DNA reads TGTGCCAGCGCAGGGAGGAATTCACCCCTCCACTTT.